This TCR beta chain was captured by sequencing in a study of cytomegalovirus exposure and HLA in healthy donors. Germline assignment: CDR1 MNHEY and CDR2 SVGAGI. CDR3 length: 15 residues. J was trimmed by 4 bases and V by 2 bases; bases with no gene match: 5. The PCR contained 60 Vbeta and 13 Jbeta primers. Here immunoSEQ multiplex PCR was the method, and the copy in TCRdb shows in-frame clones only, minus some. The table records roughly 140,000 clones, around 70% of them present only once. V gene TRBV6-5 combines with J gene TRBJ2-7; 10 bases are shared with TRBD1. The sequence came from a middle-aged man in good health and CMV-seronegative. The sequenced sample was PBMCs. CDR3 in DNA: TGTGCCAGCAGTTACCGACAGGGGGCTAGGTACGAGCAGTACTTC. This gives the protein CASSYRQGARYEQYF.